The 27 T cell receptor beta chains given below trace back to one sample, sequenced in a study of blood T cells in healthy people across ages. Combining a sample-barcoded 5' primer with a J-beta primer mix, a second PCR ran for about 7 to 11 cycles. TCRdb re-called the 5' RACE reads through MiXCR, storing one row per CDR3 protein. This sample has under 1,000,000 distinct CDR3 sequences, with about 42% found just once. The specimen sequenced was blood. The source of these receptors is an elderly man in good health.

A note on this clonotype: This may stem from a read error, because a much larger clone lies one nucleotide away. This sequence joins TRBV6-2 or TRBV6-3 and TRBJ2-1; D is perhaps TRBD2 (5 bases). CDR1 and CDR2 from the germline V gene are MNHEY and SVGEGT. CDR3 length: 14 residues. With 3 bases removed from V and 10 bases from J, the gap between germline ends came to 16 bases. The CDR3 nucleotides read TGTGCCAGCAGTTATGACGGCAGTGACTACGAGCAGTTCTTC. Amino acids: CASSYDGSDYEQFF.

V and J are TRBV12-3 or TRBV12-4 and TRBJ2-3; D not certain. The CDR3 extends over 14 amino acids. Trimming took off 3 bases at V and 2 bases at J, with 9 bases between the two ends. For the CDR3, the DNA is TGTGCCAGCAGTTTTGGGTCGACCACAGATACGCAGTATTTT. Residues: CASSFGSTTDTQYF.

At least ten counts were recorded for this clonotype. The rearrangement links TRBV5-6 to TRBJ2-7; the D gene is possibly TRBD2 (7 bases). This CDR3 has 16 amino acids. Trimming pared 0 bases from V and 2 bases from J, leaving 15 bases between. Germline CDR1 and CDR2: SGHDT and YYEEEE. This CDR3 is CASSLDGGAPPYEQYF. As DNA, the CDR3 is TGTGCCAGCAGCTTGGATGGGGGGGCGCCCCCCTACGAGCAGTACTTC.

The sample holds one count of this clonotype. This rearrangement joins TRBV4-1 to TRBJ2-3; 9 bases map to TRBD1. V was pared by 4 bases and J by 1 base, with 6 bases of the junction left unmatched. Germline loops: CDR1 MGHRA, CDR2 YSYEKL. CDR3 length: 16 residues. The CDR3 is CASSPGQGRGTDTQYF. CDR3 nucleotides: TGCGCCAGCAGCCCTGGACAGGGGAGGGGCACAGATACGCAGTATTTT.

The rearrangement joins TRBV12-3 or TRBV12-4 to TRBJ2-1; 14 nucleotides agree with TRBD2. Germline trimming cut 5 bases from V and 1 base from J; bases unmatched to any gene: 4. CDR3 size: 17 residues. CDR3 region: CASSMGLAGVSYNEQFF. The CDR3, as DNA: TGTGCCAGCAGTATGGGACTAGCGGGGGTGTCCTACAATGAGCAGTTCTTC.

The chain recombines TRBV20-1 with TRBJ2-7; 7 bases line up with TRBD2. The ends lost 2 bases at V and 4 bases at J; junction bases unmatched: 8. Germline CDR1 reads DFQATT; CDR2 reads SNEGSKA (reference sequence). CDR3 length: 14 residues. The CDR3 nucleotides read TGCAGTGCTAGACTTGGCGGGAGTACGTACGAGCAGTACTTC. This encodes CSARLGGSTYEQYF.

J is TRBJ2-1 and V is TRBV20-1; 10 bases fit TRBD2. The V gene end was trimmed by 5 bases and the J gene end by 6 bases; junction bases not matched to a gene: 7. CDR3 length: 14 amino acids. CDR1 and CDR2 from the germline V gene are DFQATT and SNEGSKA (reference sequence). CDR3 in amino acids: CSAQSAGGVNEQFF. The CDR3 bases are TGCAGTGCTCAATCAGCGGGAGGGGTCAATGAGCAGTTCTTC.

This CDR3 reads CAWRMPAGGYTF. The CDR3 nucleotides read TGTGCCTGGAGGATGCCCGCGGGCGGGTACACCTTC. The V and J genes are TRBV30 and TRBJ1-2; D gene unclear. The germline V gene encodes CDR1 GTSNPN and CDR2 SVGIG (reference sequence). The CDR3 spans 12 residues. V lost 3 bases and J lost 11, with 16 bases in between.

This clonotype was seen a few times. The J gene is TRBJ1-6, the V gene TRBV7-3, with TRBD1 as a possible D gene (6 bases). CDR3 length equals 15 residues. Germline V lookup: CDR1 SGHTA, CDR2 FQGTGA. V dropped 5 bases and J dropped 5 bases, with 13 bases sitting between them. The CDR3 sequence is CASSLTGLHNSPLHF. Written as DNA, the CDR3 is TGTGCCAGCAGCCTTACAGGGCTTCATAATTCACCCCTCCACTTT.

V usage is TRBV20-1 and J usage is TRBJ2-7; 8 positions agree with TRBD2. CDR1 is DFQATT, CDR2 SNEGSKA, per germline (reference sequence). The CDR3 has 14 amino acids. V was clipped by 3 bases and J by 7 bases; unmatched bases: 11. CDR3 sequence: CSARGSGSYDEQYF. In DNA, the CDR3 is TGCAGTGCTAGGGGGAGCGGGAGTTACGATGAGCAGTACTTC.

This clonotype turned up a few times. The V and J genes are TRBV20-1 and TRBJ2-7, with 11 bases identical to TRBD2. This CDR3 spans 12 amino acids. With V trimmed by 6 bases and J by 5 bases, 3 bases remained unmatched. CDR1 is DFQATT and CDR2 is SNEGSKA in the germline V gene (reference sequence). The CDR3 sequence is CSAEGLADEQYF. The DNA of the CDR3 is TGCAGTGCAGAGGGACTAGCGGACGAGCAGTACTTC.

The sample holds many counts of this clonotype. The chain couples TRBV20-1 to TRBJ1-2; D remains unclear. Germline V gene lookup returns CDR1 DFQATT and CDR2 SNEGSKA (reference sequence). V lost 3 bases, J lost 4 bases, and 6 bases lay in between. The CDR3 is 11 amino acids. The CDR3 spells CSASETYGYTF. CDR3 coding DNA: TGCAGTGCTAGTGAAACCTATGGCTACACCTTC.

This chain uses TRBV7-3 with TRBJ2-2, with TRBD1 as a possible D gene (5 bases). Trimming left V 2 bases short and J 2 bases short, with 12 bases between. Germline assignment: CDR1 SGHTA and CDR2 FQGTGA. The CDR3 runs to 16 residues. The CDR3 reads CASSLWSRANTGELFF. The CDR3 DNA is TGTGCCAGCAGCTTATGGTCCAGGGCAAACACCGGGGAGCTGTTTTTT.

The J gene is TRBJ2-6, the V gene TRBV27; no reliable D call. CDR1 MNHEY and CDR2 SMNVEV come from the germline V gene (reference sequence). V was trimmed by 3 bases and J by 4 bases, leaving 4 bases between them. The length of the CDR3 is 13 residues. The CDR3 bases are TGTGCCAGCAGTTTTTACGGGGCCAACGTCCTGACTTTC. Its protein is CASSFYGANVLTF. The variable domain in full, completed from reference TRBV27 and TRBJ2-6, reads EAQVTQNPRYLITVTGKKLTVTCSQNMNHEYMSWYRQDPGLGLRQIYYSMNVEVTDKGDVPEGYKVSRKEKRNFPLILESPSPNQTSLYFCASSFYGANVLTFGAGSRLTVL.

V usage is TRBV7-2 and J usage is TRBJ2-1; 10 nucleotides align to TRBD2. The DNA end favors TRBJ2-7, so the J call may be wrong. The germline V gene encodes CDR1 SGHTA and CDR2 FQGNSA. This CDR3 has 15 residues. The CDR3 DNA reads TGTGCCAGCAGGACGACTAGCGGGTCCTACAATGAGCAGTACTTC. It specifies CASRTTSGSYNEQYF.

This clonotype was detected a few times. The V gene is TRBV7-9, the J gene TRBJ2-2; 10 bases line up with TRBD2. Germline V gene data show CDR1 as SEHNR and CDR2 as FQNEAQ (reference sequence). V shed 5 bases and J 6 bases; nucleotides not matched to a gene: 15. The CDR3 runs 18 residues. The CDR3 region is CASSPYYSGRAGSGELFF. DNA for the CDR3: TGTGCCAGCAGCCCATATTACAGCGGGAGGGCCGGATCCGGGGAGCTGTTTTTT.

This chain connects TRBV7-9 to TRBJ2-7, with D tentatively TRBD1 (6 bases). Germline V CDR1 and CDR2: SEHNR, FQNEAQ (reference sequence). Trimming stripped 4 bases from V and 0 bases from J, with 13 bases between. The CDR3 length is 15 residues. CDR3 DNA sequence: TGTGCCAGCAGCTCTCCCCCGGGACACTCCTACGAGCAGTACTTC. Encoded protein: CASSSPPGHSYEQYF.

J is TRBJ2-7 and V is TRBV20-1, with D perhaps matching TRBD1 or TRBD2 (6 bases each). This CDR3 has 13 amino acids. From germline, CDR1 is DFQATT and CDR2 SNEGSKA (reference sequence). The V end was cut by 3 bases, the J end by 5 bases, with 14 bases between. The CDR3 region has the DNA TGCAGTGCTAGCAGGGGAGGTATGAACGAGCAGTACTTC. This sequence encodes CSASRGGMNEQYF.

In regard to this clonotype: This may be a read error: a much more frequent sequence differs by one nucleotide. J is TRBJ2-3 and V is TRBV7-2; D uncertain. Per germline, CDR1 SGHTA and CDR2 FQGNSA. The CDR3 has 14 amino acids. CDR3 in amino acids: CASSPQRQADTRYF. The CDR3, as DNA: TGTGCCAGCAGCCCCCAGAGGCAGGCAGATACGCGGTATTTT.

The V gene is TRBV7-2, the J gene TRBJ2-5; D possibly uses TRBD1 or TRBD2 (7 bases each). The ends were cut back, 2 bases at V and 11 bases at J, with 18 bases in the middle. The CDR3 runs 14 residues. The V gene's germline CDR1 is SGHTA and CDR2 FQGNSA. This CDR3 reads CASSLFGRGGMQYF. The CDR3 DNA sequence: TGTGCCAGCAGCTTATTCGGCAGGGGGGGTATGCAGTACTTC. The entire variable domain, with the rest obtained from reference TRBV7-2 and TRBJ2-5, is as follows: GAGVSQSPSNKVTEKGKDVELRCDPISGHTALYWYRQSLGQGLEFLIYFQGNSAPDKSGLPSDRFSAERTGGSVSTLTIQRTQQEDSAVYLCASSLFGRGGMQYFGPGTRLLVL.

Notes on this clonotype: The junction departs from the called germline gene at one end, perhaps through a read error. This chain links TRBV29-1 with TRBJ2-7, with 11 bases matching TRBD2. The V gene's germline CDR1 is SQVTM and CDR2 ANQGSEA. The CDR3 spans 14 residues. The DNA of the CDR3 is TGCAGCGCTGAAGGGACTAGCGGAACCTACGAGCAGTACTTC. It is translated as CSAEGTSGTYEQYF.

CDR3 sequence (DNA): TGTGCCAGCAGCTTAGACGTACGACTAGCGGGAGGATCCACCGGGGAGCTGTTTTTT. Translated: CASSLDVRLAGGSTGELFF. V and J are TRBV11-2 and TRBJ2-2; 13 nucleotides align to TRBD2. The J segment lost 4 bases and the V segment lost 0 bases, leaving 8 bases of the junction unmatched. CDR1 is SGHAT, CDR2 FQNNGV, per germline. This CDR3 region has 19 residues. Full variable domain (outside the CDR3, taken from reference TRBV11-2 and TRBJ2-2): EAGVAQSPRYKIIEKRQSVAFWCNPISGHATLYWYQQILGQGPKLLIQFQNNGVVDDSQLPKDRFSAERLKGVDSTLKIQPAKLEDSAVYLCASSLDVRLAGGSTGELFFGEGSRLTVL.

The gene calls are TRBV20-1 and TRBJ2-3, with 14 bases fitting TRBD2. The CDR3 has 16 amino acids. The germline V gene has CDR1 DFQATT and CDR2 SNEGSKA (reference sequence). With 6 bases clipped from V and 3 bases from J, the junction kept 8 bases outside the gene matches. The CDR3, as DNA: TGCAGTGCCCCGGGACTAGCGGGAGCAGCGACAGATACGCAGTATTTT. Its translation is CSAPGLAGAATDTQYF.

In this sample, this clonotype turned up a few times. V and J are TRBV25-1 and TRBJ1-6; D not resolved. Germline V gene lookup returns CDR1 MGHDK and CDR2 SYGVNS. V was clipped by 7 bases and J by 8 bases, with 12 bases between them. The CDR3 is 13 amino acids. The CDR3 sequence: CASMARNDSPLHF. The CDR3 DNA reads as TGTGCCAGCATGGCCAGAAACGATTCACCCCTCCACTTT.

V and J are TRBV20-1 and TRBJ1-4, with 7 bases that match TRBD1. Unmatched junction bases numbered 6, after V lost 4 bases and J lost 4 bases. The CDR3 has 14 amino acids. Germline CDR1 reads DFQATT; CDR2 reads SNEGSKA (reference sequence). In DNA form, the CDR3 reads TGCAGTGCTACGCCGGGACAGCTTAATGAAAAACTGTTTTTT. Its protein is CSATPGQLNEKLFF.

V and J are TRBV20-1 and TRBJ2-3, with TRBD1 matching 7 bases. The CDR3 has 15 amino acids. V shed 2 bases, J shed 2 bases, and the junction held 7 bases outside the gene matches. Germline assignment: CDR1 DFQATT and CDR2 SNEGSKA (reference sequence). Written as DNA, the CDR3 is TGCAGTGCTAGATATGACAGGGCCTTCACAGATACGCAGTATTTT. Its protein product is CSARYDRAFTDTQYF.

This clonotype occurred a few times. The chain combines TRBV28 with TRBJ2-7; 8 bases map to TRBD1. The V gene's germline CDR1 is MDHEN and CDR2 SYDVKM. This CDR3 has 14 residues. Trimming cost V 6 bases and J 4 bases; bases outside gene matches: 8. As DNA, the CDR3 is TGTGCCAGCAGATACGACAGGGGTGGATACGAGCAGTACTTC. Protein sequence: CASRYDRGGYEQYF.